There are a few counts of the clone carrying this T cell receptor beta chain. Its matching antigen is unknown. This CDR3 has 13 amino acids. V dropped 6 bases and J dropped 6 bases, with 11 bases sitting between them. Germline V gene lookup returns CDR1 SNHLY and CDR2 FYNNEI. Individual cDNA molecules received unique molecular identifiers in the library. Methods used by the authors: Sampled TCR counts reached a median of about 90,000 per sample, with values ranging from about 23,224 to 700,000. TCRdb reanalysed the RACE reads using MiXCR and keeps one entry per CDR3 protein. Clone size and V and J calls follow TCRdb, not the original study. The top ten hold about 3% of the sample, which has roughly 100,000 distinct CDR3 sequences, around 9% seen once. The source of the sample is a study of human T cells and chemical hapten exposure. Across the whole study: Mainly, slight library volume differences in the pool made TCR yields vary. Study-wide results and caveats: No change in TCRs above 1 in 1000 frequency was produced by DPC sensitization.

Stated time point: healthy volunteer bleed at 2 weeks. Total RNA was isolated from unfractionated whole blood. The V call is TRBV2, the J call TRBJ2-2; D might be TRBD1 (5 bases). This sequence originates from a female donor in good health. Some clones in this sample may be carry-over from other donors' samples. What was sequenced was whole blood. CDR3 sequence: CASSKKGPGELFF. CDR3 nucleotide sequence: TGTGCCAGCAGCAAGAAGGGGCCCGGGGAGCTGTTTTTT.